These 27 T cell receptor beta chains were all obtained from the same sample, sequenced in a study of T cell responses to AZD1222 COVID-19 vaccine. TCRdb keeps only in-frame clones here, not all; method: immunoSEQ multiplex PCR. The sample yields roughly 110,000 clones, roughly nine tenths seen once. The sequenced sample was peripheral blood, obtained on day 0 of AZD1222 vaccination. The source of these receptors is an adult in good health.

The V call is TRBV19, the J call TRBJ1-3, with 9 nucleotides matching TRBD1. After removal of 5 bases from V and 0 bases from J, the junction contained 5 bases not matched to a gene. This CDR3 is 16 amino acids long. Germline V gives CDR1 LNHDA, CDR2 SQIVND (reference sequence). CDR3: CASSATGGSSGNTIYF. CDR3 DNA: TGTGCCAGTAGTGCGACAGGGGGTAGCTCTGGAAACACCATATATTTT.

This chain links TRBV28 with TRBJ1-3; D possibly corresponds to TRBD1 (5 bases). V lost 3 bases and J lost 4, with 10 bases in between. This CDR3 is built from 14 residues. Germline V gene data show CDR1 as MDHEN and CDR2 as SYDVKM. The CDR3: CASSLRGSGNTIYF. CDR3 DNA: TGTGCCAGCAGTTTGCGGGGGTCCGGAAACACCATATATTTT.

This chain links TRBV9 with TRBJ2-7, with D tentatively TRBD1 or TRBD2 (6 bases each). Germline CDR1 is SGDLS and CDR2 is YYNGEE. This CDR3 is 14 amino acids long. With 2 bases removed from V and 2 bases from J, the gap between germline ends came to 11 bases. The CDR3, as DNA: TGTGCCAGCAGCGTCCAGGGGAGGACCTACGAGCAGTACTTC. Translating gives CASSVQGRTYEQYF.

This clone came up once. V and J are TRBV6-6 and TRBJ1-1; D perhaps matches TRBD1 (6 bases). The CDR3 covers 14 residues. CDR1 MNHNY and CDR2 SVGAGI come from the germline V gene (reference sequence). Trimming removed 7 bases at V and 5 bases at J, with 17 bases between. The CDR3 reads CASIRSGVRTEAFF. The DNA for the CDR3 is TGTGCCAGCATCAGATCAGGGGTTAGGACTGAAGCTTTCTTT.

This clone was counted a single time. This specimen includes other DNA sequences encoding the same CDR3. This chain links TRBV20-1 with TRBJ1-2, with D unclear. V lost 5 bases and J 5 bases, leaving 9 bases between the germline ends. CDR3 length equals 11 residues. Germline values: CDR1 DFQATT, CDR2 SNEGSKA (reference sequence). The CDR3 loop reads CSARELYGYTF. In nucleotides, the CDR3 is TGCAGTGCTCGGGAGCTATATGGCTACACCTTC.

The chain is built from TRBV19 and TRBJ1-5, with unresolved D. CDR1 LNHDA and CDR2 SQIVND come from the germline V gene (reference sequence). V gave up 6 bases and J gave up 0 bases, with 9 bases separating them. The CDR3 has 14 residues. The CDR3 sequence: CASSITGSNQPQHF. CDR3 in DNA: TGTGCCAGTAGCATAACGGGTAGCAATCAGCCCCAGCATTTT.

The CDR3 reads CASSYRGAYNEQFF. The CDR3 bases are TGTGCCAGCAGCTACAGGGGTGCTTACAATGAGCAGTTCTTC. The rearrangement uses TRBV4-2 and TRBJ2-1, with 7 bases matching TRBD1. The junction had 5 bases not matched to a gene; V was cut back by 5 bases and J by 4 bases. CDR1 LGHNA and CDR2 YNFKEQ come from the germline V gene. This CDR3 contains 14 residues.

The rearrangement links TRBV5-4 to TRBJ2-1, with no clear D. This CDR3 has 13 residues. The ends were cut back, 0 bases at V and 10 bases at J, with 11 bases in the middle. The germline V gene encodes CDR1 SGHNT and CDR2 YYREEE (reference sequence). CDR3 residues: CASSLVGDLEQFF. CDR3 in DNA: TGTGCCAGCAGCTTGGTTGGCGATTTGGAGCAGTTCTTC.

The chain is built from TRBV30 and TRBJ2-7, with D tentatively TRBD1 or TRBD2 (5 bases each). Germline V CDR1 and CDR2: GTSNPN, SVGIG (reference sequence). Trimming pared 3 bases from V and 1 base from J, leaving 13 bases between. The CDR3 spans 14 residues. CDR3 sequence: CAWSPGTPSYEQYF. The CDR3 DNA reads TGTGCCTGGAGCCCAGGGACCCCTTCCTACGAGCAGTACTTC.

The rearrangement links TRBV18 to TRBJ2-5, with no clear D. Trimming took 3 bases from V and 3 from J, leaving 14 bases between them. The CDR3 is 15 amino acids. Germline V gene data show CDR1 as KGHSH and CDR2 as LQKENI. The CDR3 loop reads CASSPTSRQEETQYF. The CDR3 region has the DNA TGTGCCAGCTCACCTACCTCGCGACAAGAAGAGACCCAGTACTTC.

The chain joins TRBV28 to TRBJ1-2; D might be TRBD1 (5 bases). V lost 7 bases to trimming and J lost 10 bases, with 10 bases between them. The CDR3 is made up of 10 amino acids. Germline V gene sequence: CDR1 MDHEN, CDR2 SYDVKM. In DNA, the CDR3 is TGTGCCAGCATATGGGGCGTCTACACCTTC. Protein sequence: CASIWGVYTF.

The V call is TRBV18, the J call TRBJ1-5; tentative D call: TRBD1 (5 bases). CDR1 is KGHSH, CDR2 LQKENI, per germline. V was pared by 6 bases and J by 0 bases, with 18 bases between. The CDR3 contains 17 residues. CDR3 loop: CASSPFGGGSSNQPQHF. The CDR3, as DNA: TGTGCCAGCTCCCCTTTTGGGGGGGGAAGTAGCAATCAGCCCCAGCATTTT.

The chain recombines TRBV6-4 with TRBJ1-1; D possibly corresponds to TRBD1 (5 bases). Trimming took 0 bases from V and 3 from J, leaving 11 bases between them. From germline, CDR1 is MRHNA and CDR2 SNTAGT. The CDR3 has 15 residues. This CDR3 reads CASSDSGRWDTEAFF. The CDR3 DNA sequence: TGTGCCAGCAGTGACTCGGGACGTTGGGACACTGAAGCTTTCTTT.

This chain links TRBV5-4 with TRBJ2-1; 8 nucleotides agree with TRBD2. V shed 2 bases, J shed 9 bases, and the junction held 7 bases outside the gene matches. Germline lookup yields CDR1 SGHNT and CDR2 YYREEE (reference sequence). The CDR3 covers 14 residues. The CDR3 DNA follows: TGTGCCAGCAGCTTTGCGGGAGGCAGGTCTGAGCAGTTCTTC. This codes for CASSFAGGRSEQFF. The variable domain in full, with the rest retrieved from reference TRBV5-4 and TRBJ2-1, is ETGVTQSPTHLIKTRGQQVTLRCSSQSGHNTVSWYQQALGQGPQFIFQYYREEENGRGNFPPRFSGLQFPNYSSELNVNALELDDSALYLCASSFAGGRSEQFFGPGTRLTVL.

This clone appeared a few times. The chain combines TRBV19 with TRBJ2-7, with D possibly TRBD1 on 6 matching bases. The CDR3 spans 14 residues. With 7 bases removed from V and 0 bases from J, the gap between germline ends came to 13 bases. Germline V gene lookup returns CDR1 LNHDA and CDR2 SQIVND (reference sequence). The CDR3 loop reads CASTPTGYSYEQYF. The CDR3 DNA sequence: TGTGCCAGTACCCCGACAGGTTACTCCTACGAGCAGTACTTC.

In DNA form, the CDR3 reads TGTGCCAGCAGTTTATCGTTCTCAGTGAACACTGAAGCTTTCTTT. Its protein product is CASSLSFSVNTEAFF. V usage is TRBV27 and J usage is TRBJ1-1, with D uncertain. This CDR3 spans 15 amino acids. CDR1 and CDR2 (germline): MNHEY, SMNVEV (reference sequence). V shed 0 bases and J shed 0 bases, with 8 bases lying between them.

The CDR3: CASGEGQGPYNEQFF. Written as DNA, the CDR3 is TGTGCTAGTGGCGAAGGACAGGGCCCCTACAATGAGCAGTTCTTC. V usage is TRBV12-5 and J usage is TRBJ2-1, with TRBD1 matching over 8 bases. V lost 6 bases to trimming and J lost 2 bases; unmatched junction nucleotides: 6. Germline CDR1 reads LGHNT; CDR2 reads FRNRAP. CDR3 length: 15 amino acids.

V gene TRBV7-9 combines with J gene TRBJ1-5; 8 bases agree with TRBD1. Germline assignment: CDR1 SEHNR and CDR2 FQNEAQ (reference sequence). Unmatched junction bases numbered 6, after V lost 1 base and J lost 4 bases. CDR3 size: 16 residues. The CDR3 protein is CASSLEDRDKNQPQHF. CDR3 sequence (DNA): TGTGCCAGCAGCTTAGAGGACAGGGATAAGAATCAGCCCCAGCATTTT. Using reference TRBV7-9 and TRBJ1-5 for the parts outside the CDR3, the full variable domain is DTGVSQNPRHKITKRGQNVTFRCDPISEHNRLYWYRQTLGQGPEFLTYFQNEAQLEKSRLLSDRFSAERPKGSFSTLEIQRTEQGDSAMYLCASSLEDRDKNQPQHFGDGTRLSIL.

For the CDR3, the DNA is TGTGCCAGCAGCCCGCAGACAGGGGTCACCTCTGGAAACACCATATATTTT. Translating gives CASSPQTGVTSGNTIYF. V is TRBV7-9 and J is TRBJ1-3, with 8 bases fitting TRBD1. V gave up 5 bases and J gave up 0 bases; unmatched junction bases: 9. Germline V gives CDR1 SEHNR, CDR2 FQNEAQ (reference sequence). The CDR3 runs to 17 residues.

The chain joins TRBV29-1 to TRBJ2-2; TRBD1 is a possible D gene (6 bases). This CDR3 contains 14 residues. The germline gives CDR1 SQVTM, CDR2 ANQGSEA. Trimming removed 7 bases at V and 0 bases at J, with 12 bases between. In nucleotides, the CDR3 is TGCAGCGCCTCCGGGACAACGAACACCGGGGAGCTGTTTTTT. It specifies CSASGTTNTGELFF.

V usage is TRBV7-6 and J usage is TRBJ2-7; tentative D call: TRBD2 (6 bases). With 5 bases removed from V and 2 bases from J, the gap between germline ends came to 16 bases. Per germline, CDR1 SGHVS and CDR2 FNYEAQ. The length of the CDR3 is 15 residues. CDR3 sequence: CASSPEPGGPYEQYF. Written as DNA, the CDR3 is TGTGCCAGCAGCCCTGAACCCGGGGGACCCTACGAGCAGTACTTC.

V and J are TRBV10-1 and TRBJ2-7; TRBD1 matches 11 bases. CDR1 is WNHNN, CDR2 SYGVQD, per germline (reference sequence). The V gene end was trimmed by 5 bases and the J gene end by 4 bases; junction bases not matched to a gene: 4. This CDR3 comprises 14 residues. CDR3 sequence reads: CASSPGTGGYEQYF. The DNA for the CDR3 is TGCGCCAGCAGTCCCGGGACAGGGGGGTACGAGCAGTACTTC.

The count of this clone is one. The chain is built from TRBV5-4 and TRBJ2-7; 9 bases align to TRBD1. The V gene end was trimmed by 0 bases and the J gene end by 5 bases; junction bases not matched to a gene: 6. This CDR3 has 15 amino acids. CDR1 SGHNT and CDR2 YYREEE come from the germline V gene (reference sequence). As DNA, the CDR3 is TGTGCCAGCAGCTTGGAGGGACAGGGTGCCCACGAGCAGTACTTC. Translating gives CASSLEGQGAHEQYF. Together with reference TRBV5-4 and TRBJ2-7, the CDR3 gives the full variable domain: ETGVTQSPTHLIKTRGQQVTLRCSSQSGHNTVSWYQQALGQGPQFIFQYYREEENGRGNFPPRFSGLQFPNYSSELNVNALELDDSALYLCASSLEGQGAHEQYFGPGTRLTVT.

The chain combines TRBV28 with TRBJ1-1; D ambiguous. Germline V gene sequence: CDR1 MDHEN, CDR2 SYDVKM. This CDR3 spans 15 amino acids. V lost 6 bases and J lost 5, with 19 bases in between. The CDR3, as DNA: TGTGCCAGCAGGAGCGGACGGCTGTGGGGTACTGAAGCTTTCTTT. Its protein product is CASRSGRLWGTEAFF.

This rearrangement joins TRBV7-8 to TRBJ1-1; D unclear. The CDR3 sequence is 13 residues long. V lost 6 bases and J 10 bases, leaving 18 bases between the germline ends. In germline, CDR1 is SGHVS, CDR2 FQNEAQ. The CDR3 loop reads CASSLGERFRAFF. Here the CDR3 DNA reads TGTGCCAGCAGTCTCGGTGAACGATTTCGAGCTTTCTTT.

This chain joins TRBV27 and TRBJ2-3, with D possibly being TRBD2 (5 bases). Germline lookup yields CDR1 MNHEY and CDR2 SMNVEV (reference sequence). Between the trimmed V and J ends, which lost 2 bases and 4 bases, there was a span of 13 bases. The CDR3 loop spans 15 amino acids. The chain's CDR3 is CASSLAGFRPDTQYF. As DNA, the CDR3 is TGTGCCAGCAGTTTAGCGGGCTTTCGTCCAGATACGCAGTATTTT.

This chain connects TRBV7-9 to TRBJ2-1, with TRBD2 matching over 9 bases. Trimming took 6 bases from V and 6 from J; bases not matched to a gene: 6. The V gene's germline CDR1 is SEHNR and CDR2 FQNEAQ (reference sequence). CDR3 length: 14 amino acids. The CDR3 region has the DNA TGTGCCAGCAGATCGGCGGGGGGGCTCAATGAGCAGTTCTTC. Translation gives CASRSAGGLNEQFF.